This T cell receptor beta chain was documented in a study of T cell repertoires in ileal Crohn's disease. Study results and limitations: Compared with CD4 T cells, sorted CD8 cells carried more expanded clones.

The CDR3 runs to 15 residues. With V trimmed by 1 base and J by 7 bases, 6 bases remained unmatched. Germline V lookup: CDR1 MDHEN, CDR2 SYDVKM. On this clone itself: The antigen is undetermined.

TCRB immunosequencing input was roughly 500 nanograms of biopsy DNA per sample. The data were produced by immunoSEQ multiplex PCR, yet TCRdb's version contains in-frame clones alone and is incomplete. Counted here are 30,000 to 35,000 clones, roughly 77% occurring once; the ten biggest clones make up around 19%. The source material was ileal tissue. The receptor was derived from an adult with Crohn's disease. This chain joins TRBV28 and TRBJ1-2; 10 bases are shared with TRBD1. The CDR3 loop is CASSLLRDRGLGYTF. DNA for the CDR3: TGTGCCAGCAGTTTATTAAGGGACAGGGGACTTGGCTACACCTTC.